A selection of T cell receptor beta chains follows, all from one sample in a study of blood T cell repertoires in COVID-19. The table came from immunoSEQ multiplex PCR; TCRdb's copy has only in-frame clones and leaves some out. The table has fewer than 120,000 clones, about 79% seen once. The sample consisted of peripheral blood. These receptors originate from a woman of 80 years or more with active or convalescent COVID-19. Both conserved end residues are part of each CDR3. Fields, in order: V gene, D gene, J gene, CDR3 protein. D genes are given only for firm matches.

TRBV7-9	TRBD2	TRBJ2-5	CASSPRGVGGSGGETQYF
TRBV18	TRBD2	TRBJ2-1	CASSQTSGGSYNEQFF
TRBV9	TRBD2	TRBJ2-3	CASSVGGSTDTQYF
TRBV10-3	TRBD1	TRBJ1-2	CAISEQGGHGYTF
TRBV28	TRBD1	TRBJ1-5	CASSLLGTENLAQHF
TRBV19	TRBD2	TRBJ2-1	CASSMGGRGLAGYNEQFF
TRBV19	NA	TRBJ2-7	CASSIRRDTYEQYF
TRBV5-4	NA	TRBJ2-7	CASSLGPPGISYEQYF
TRBV3-1/TRBV3-2	TRBD1	TRBJ2-3	CASSSHLRTGGTDTQYF
TRBV2	NA	TRBJ2-7	CASREVSEQYF
TRBV19	NA	TRBJ1-6	CASSKRGVRNSPLHF
TRBV11-2	TRBD1	TRBJ2-1	CASSLVGGQGMNEQFF
TRBV6-2/TRBV6-3	NA	TRBJ2-1	CASSLGDNEQFF
TRBV6-6	TRBD1	TRBJ2-5	CASSYFDRGPFETQYF
TRBV30	NA	TRBJ1-2	CAWRGHRQSYGYTF
TRBV15	TRBD1	TRBJ2-7	CATSPRQGSSYEQYF
TRBV6-6	TRBD2	TRBJ2-1	CASSYPMGLAYNEQFF
TRBV19	TRBD2	TRBJ2-1	CASSGLAASSYNEQFF
TRBV5-1	TRBD1	TRBJ2-5	CASSLGTGMYQETQYF
TRBV25-1	NA	TRBJ1-1	CASKRAGNTEAFF
TRBV7-9	TRBD1	TRBJ1-1	CASRQQGAVATEAFF
TRBV2	TRBD1	TRBJ1-6	CASSTGDSPLHF
TRBV30	NA	TRBJ1-1	CAWGRGKTEAFF
TRBV5-1	TRBD1	TRBJ2-7	CASSWDRGTGEQYF
TRBV4-1	TRBD2	TRBJ2-5	CASSQDWLAGGGETQYF
TRBV4-1	TRBD2	TRBJ2-2	CASSQEPGTSGRGTGELFF
TRBV6-5	NA	TRBJ1-2	CASSMGRDIGYTF
TRBV7-3	TRBD2	TRBJ2-3	CASSLSGRAPDTQYF
TRBV28	TRBD2	TRBJ2-3	CASAKKREITDTQYF
TRBV6-1	NA	TRBJ1-4	CASSEAPPRGWEKLFF
TRBV5-1	NA	TRBJ2-5	CASSLEGETQYF
TRBV7-8	TRBD2	TRBJ2-7	CASSLAVLAGAYEQYF
TRBV7-9	TRBD2	TRBJ2-1	CASSFTSVGEQFF
TRBV14	TRBD2	TRBJ2-3	CASSPGTNTDTQYF
TRBV7-2	NA	TRBJ1-3	CASSLGSSGNTIYF
TRBV5-1	TRBD2	TRBJ2-6	CASSLMAGVVSGANVLTF
TRBV20-1	NA	TRBJ1-2	CSYQGGYGYTF
TRBV29-1	TRBD1	TRBJ2-3	CSETGGGSTDTQYF
TRBV3-1/TRBV3-2	NA	TRBJ2-3	CASSHAGKNRDTQYF
TRBV3-1/TRBV3-2	NA	TRBJ2-5	CASSQDPGKETQYF
TRBV6-5	NA	TRBJ1-1	CASSYPGGNTEAFF
TRBV6-5	NA	TRBJ1-1	CASRGRTGGGTEAFF
TRBV6-2/TRBV6-3	TRBD2	TRBJ2-7	CASSYGLAGLYEQYF
TRBV28	NA	TRBJ2-7	CATKRYEQYF
TRBV5-1	NA	TRBJ1-2	CASSPGGANYGYTF
TRBV4-1	NA	TRBJ2-3	CASSQDPENGGDTQYF
TRBV5-1	TRBD2	TRBJ2-5	CASSHTRGLLNFKETQYF
TRBV2	NA	TRBJ2-1	CASSLGRDYNEQFF
TRBV5-6	TRBD2	TRBJ2-5	CASSSRGLSYQETQYF
TRBV28	NA	TRBJ1-1	CASSTTIEAFF
TRBV5-4	NA	TRBJ1-1	CASSWDLNTEAFF